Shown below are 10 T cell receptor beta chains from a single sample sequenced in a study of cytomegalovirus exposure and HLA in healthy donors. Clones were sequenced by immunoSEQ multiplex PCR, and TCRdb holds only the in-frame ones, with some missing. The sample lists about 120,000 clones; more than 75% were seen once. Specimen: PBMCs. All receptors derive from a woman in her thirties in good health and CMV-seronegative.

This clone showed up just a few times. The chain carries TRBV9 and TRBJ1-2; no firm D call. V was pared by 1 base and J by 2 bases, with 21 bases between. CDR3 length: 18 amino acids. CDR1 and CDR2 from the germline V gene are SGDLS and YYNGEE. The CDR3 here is CASSVYVGREGPNYGYTF. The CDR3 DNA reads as TGTGCCAGCAGCGTATACGTTGGTCGGGAGGGCCCCAACTATGGCTACACCTTC.

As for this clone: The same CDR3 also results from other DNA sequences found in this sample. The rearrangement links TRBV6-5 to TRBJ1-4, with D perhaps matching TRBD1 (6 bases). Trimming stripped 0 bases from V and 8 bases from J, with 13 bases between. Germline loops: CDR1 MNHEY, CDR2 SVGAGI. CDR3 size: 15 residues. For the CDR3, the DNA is TGTGCCAGCAGTTACTCCCCCGGGGGGGGCGAAAAACTGTTTTTT. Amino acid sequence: CASSYSPGGGEKLFF.

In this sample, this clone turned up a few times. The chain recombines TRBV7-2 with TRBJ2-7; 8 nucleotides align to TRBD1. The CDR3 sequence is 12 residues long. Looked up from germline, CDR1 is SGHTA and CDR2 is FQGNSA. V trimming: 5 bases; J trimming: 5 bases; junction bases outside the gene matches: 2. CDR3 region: CASSRQGNEQYF. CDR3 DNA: TGTGCCAGCAGCCGACAGGGGAACGAGCAGTACTTC. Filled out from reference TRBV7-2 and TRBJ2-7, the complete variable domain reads GAGVSQSPSNKVTEKGKDVELRCDPISGHTALYWYRQSLGQGLEFLIYFQGNSAPDKSGLPSDRFSAERTGGSVSTLTIQRTQQEDSAVYLCASSRQGNEQYFGPGTRLTVT.

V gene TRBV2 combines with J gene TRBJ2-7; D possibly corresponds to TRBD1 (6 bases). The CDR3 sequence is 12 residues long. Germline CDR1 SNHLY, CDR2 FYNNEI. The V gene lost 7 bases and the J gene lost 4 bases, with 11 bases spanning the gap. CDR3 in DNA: TGTGCCAGCATAGGGGGTAGTTACGAGCAGTACTTC. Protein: CASIGGSYEQYF.

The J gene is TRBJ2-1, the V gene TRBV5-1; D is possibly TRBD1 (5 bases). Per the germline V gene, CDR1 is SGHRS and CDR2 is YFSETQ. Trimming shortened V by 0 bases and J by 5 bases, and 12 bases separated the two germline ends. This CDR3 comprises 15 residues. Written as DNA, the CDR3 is TGCGCCAGCAGCTTGGGGGGCAGTACTAACAATGAGCAGTTCTTC. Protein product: CASSLGGSTNNEQFF.

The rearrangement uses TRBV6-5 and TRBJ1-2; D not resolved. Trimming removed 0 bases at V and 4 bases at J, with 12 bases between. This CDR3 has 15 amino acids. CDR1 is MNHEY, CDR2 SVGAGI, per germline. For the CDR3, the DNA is TGTGCCAGCAGTTACTCGGTTGGGAGGTCCTATGGCTACACCTTC. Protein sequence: CASSYSVGRSYGYTF.

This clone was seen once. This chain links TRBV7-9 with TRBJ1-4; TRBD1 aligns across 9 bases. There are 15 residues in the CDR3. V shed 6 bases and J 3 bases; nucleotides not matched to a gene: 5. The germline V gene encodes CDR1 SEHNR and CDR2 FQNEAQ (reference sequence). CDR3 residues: CASSPRDRANEKLFF. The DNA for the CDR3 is TGTGCCAGCAGTCCACGGGACAGGGCTAATGAAAAACTGTTTTTT.

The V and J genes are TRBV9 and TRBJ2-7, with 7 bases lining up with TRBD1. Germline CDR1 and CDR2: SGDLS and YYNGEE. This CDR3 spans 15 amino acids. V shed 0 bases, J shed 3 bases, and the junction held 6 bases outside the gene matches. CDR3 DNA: TGTGCCAGCAGCGTAGCCGGGACAGAGAACTACGAGCAGTACTTC. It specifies CASSVAGTENYEQYF.

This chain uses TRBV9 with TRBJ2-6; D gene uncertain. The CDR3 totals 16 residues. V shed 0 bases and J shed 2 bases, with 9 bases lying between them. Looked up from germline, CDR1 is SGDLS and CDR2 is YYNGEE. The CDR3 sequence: CASSVAGSPGANVLTF. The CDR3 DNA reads TGTGCCAGCAGCGTAGCAGGATCTCCTGGGGCCAACGTCCTGACTTTC.

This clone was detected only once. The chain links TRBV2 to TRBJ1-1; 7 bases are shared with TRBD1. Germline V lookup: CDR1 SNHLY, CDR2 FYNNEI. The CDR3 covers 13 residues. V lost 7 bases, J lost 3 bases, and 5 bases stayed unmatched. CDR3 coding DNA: TGTGCCAGCAAATCAGGGGGGTACACTGAAGCTTTCTTT. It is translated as CASKSGGYTEAFF. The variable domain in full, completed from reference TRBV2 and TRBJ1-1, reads EPEVTQTPSHQVTQMGQEVILRCVPISNHLYFYWYRQILGQKVEFLVSFYNNEISEKSEIFDDQFSVERPDGSNFTLKIRSTKLEDSAMYFCASKSGGYTEAFFGQGTRLTVV.